Sequencing of this T cell receptor beta chain was carried out in a study of blood T cell repertoires in COVID-19. Study in general: There were acute and convalescent COVID-19 samples, and they came from the United States, Italy and Spain. Sources were T cells, B-cell-depleted T cells, or PBMCs; the material itself was cDNA or gDNA.

V trimming: 7 bases; J trimming: 3 bases; junction bases outside the gene matches: 5. This CDR3 spans 13 amino acids. CDR1 and CDR2 (germline): SNHLY, FYNNEI. Source study methods: Amplified reference gene primers provided the basis for estimating nucleated cell counts. Clones were read by immunoSEQ multiplex PCR, and TCRdb kept only the in-frame ones, dropping some. Clone size and the V and J calls come from that table; the DNA yielded D and trimming. The sample holds 40,000 to 65,000 clones; 60% to 85% are singletons and the top ten take 15%. The sample consisted of peripheral blood. The chain links TRBV2 to TRBJ2-7, with 8 bases fitting TRBD1. The TCR was taken from a human donor with active or convalescent COVID-19. The donor label of this sample is uncertain. CDR3 in amino acids: CASKWTGNYEQYF. The CDR3 DNA follows: TGTGCCAGCAAGTGGACAGGGAACTACGAGCAGTACTTC.